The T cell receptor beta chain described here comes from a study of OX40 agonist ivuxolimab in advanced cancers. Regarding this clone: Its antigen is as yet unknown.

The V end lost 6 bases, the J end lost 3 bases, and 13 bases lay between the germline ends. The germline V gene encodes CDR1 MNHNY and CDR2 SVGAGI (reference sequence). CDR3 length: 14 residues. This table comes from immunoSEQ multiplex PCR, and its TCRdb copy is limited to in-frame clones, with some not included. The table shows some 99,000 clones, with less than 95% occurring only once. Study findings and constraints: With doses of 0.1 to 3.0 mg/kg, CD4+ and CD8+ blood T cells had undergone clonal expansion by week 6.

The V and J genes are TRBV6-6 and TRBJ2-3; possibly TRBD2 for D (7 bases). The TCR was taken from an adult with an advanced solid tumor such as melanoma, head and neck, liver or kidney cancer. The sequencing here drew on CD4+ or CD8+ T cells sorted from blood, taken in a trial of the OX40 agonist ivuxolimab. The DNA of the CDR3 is TGTGCCAGCAGGAGGGGGGGGCCGACAGATACGCAGTATTTT. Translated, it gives CASRRGGPTDTQYF.